This T cell receptor beta chain was captured in a study of cytomegalovirus exposure and HLA in healthy donors. Study-level information: An early release of data contained approximately 80 million unique TCRs, which came from HLA-typed donors. Study results and limitations: A later analysis reportedly found fewer N-insertions in an Asian-associated ancestry cluster than the approximately 700-donor mean. It was only CMV serostatus that was available as immune exposure information. Per a later analysis, HLA-associated TCR beta chains showed more clonal expansion than other, equally common TCR beta chains.

Germline-derived CDR1 and CDR2 are SGDLS and YYNGEE. Germline trimming cut 4 bases from V and 1 base from J; bases unmatched to any gene: 7. This CDR3 is 17 amino acids long. On this clone itself: Its specificity is unknown.

The PCR had 60 Vbeta and 13 Jbeta primers. Measured with immunoSEQ multiplex PCR; TCRdb has only the in-frame clones, and not every one. This sample carries fewer than 120,000 clones, around four fifths of them seen once, and the ten largest clones take roughly 5.6%. The gene calls are TRBV9 and TRBJ2-1; 11 bases align to TRBD2. Source material: PBMCs. The receptor's source is a man younger than 45 in good health and CMV-seropositive. The CDR3 region is CASSPLGLAGSYNEQFF. The CDR3 DNA reads as TGTGCCAGCAGCCCCCTCGGACTAGCGGGTTCCTACAATGAGCAGTTCTTC.